The TCR beta chain described here comes from a study of blood T cell repertoires in COVID-19. As originally analysed: Amplifying reference gene primers gave estimates of nucleated cell counts. Generated by immunoSEQ multiplex PCR, the TCRdb table keeps only in-frame clones and is missing some. V and J calls and clone size follow that table, whereas D and trimming were derived from the DNA. Among hundreds of thousands of clones listed, roughly 88% were seen once. This CDR3 is built from 18 residues. CDR1 is SGHAT and CDR2 is FQNNGV in the germline V gene. V gave up 4 bases and J gave up 3 bases; unmatched junction bases: 16. Recruitment covered roughly 22 US areas and drew participants whose ages spanned about 18 to 100 years.

Sample: PBMCs or T cells enriched from blood (not recorded which). The receptor was derived from a woman aged 50 to 65 with acute COVID-19. The gene calls are TRBV11-2 and TRBJ1-1, with 8 bases lining up with TRBD1. In nucleotides, the CDR3 is TGTGCCAGCAGCTCCGGACAGGGAAAGAAGAATGAGGACACTGAAGCTTTCTTT. Translating gives CASSSGQGKKNEDTEAFF.